The clone carrying this TCR beta chain was counted between two and nine times. Profiled with immunoSEQ multiplex PCR; TCRdb holds only in-frame clones, not every one. The sample lists about 160,000 clones, around 85% occurring once. This CDR3 region has 13 residues. CDR1 SGHAT and CDR2 FQNNGV come from the germline V gene. The V gene lost 1 base and the J gene lost 4 bases, with 7 bases spanning the gap. This entry is derived from a study of blood T cell repertoires in COVID-19. Overall study context: Both acute and convalescent COVID-19 samples were obtained from the United States, Italy and Spain.

The chain couples TRBV11-2 to TRBJ1-2; D gene ambiguous. Sequenced sample: peripheral blood. This receptor was taken from a human donor with acute or convalescent COVID-19. The donor label of this sample is uncertain. The CDR3 nucleotides are TGTGCCAGCAGCTTAGTCGCGTTCTATGGCTACACCTTC. Translated, it gives CASSLVAFYGYTF.